The clone carrying this T cell receptor (beta chain) was picked up one time. The target antigen is unknown. A read error may account for a junction end that differs from germline. Three nested ARM-PCR rounds with V-beta and C-beta primers built TCRB libraries. TCRB cDNA was made from around 0.48 ug total RNA. TCRdb used MiXCR to reprocess the multiplex PCR reads, holding one entry per CDR3 protein. The table includes fewer than 11,000 distinct CDR3 sequences, just over 65% detected once. This sample is part of a study of tumor-infiltrating lymphocytes in glioblastoma multiforme. Findings and limits, study-wide: The T cells in this sample were not sorted into functional subsets.

Material: brain tumor tissue. This sequence was found in a male donor with glioblastoma.

The CDR3 DNA follows: TGCGCCAGCAGCCAAGGTCTCACGAGCAATCGGCCCCAGCATTTT. Its protein is CASSQGLTSNRPQHF. The rearrangement uses TRBV4-1 and TRBJ1-5; D ambiguous. The germline V gene encodes CDR1 MGHRA and CDR2 YSYEKL. CDR3 length: 15 residues.